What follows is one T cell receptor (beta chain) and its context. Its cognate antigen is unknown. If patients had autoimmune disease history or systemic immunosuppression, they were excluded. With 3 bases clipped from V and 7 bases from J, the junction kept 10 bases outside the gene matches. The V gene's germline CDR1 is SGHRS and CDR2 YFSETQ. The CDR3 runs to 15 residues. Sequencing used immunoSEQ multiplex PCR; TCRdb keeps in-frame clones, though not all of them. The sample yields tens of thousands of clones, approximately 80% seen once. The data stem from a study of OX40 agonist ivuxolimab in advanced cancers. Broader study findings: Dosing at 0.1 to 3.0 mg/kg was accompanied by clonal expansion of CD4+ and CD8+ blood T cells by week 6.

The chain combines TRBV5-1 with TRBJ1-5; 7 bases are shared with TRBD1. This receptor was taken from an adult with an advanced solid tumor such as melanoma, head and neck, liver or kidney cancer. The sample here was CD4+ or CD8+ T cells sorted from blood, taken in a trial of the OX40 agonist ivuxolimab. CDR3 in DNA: TGCGCCAGCAGCTACCAAGGGGGCGCGGGACAGCCCCAGCATTTT. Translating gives CASSYQGGAGQPQHF.